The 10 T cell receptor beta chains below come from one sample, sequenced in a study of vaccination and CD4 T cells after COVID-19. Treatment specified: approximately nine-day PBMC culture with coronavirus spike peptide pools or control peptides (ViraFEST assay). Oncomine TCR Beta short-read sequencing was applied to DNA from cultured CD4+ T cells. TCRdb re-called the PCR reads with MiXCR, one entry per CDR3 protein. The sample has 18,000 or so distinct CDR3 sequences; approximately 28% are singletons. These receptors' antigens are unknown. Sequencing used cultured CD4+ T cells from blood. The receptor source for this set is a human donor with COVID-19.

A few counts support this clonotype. As DNA, the CDR3 is TGTGCCAGCAGTTATTCCGGACGGGACACAGATACGCAGTATTTT. It codes for CASSYSGRDTDTQYF. This rearrangement joins TRBV6-2 or TRBV6-3 to TRBJ2-3, with a tentative D call TRBD2 (5 bases). V dropped 3 bases and J dropped 2 bases, with 12 bases sitting between them. The CDR3 covers 15 residues. CDR1 is MNHEY, CDR2 SVGEGT, per germline.

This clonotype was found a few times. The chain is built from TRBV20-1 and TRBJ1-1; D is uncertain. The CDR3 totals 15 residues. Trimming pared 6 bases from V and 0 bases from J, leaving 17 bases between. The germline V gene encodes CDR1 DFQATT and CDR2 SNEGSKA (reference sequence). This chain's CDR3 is CSARKAGRMNTEAFF. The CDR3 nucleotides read TGCAGTGCCCGAAAGGCGGGCCGAATGAACACTGAAGCTTTCTTT.

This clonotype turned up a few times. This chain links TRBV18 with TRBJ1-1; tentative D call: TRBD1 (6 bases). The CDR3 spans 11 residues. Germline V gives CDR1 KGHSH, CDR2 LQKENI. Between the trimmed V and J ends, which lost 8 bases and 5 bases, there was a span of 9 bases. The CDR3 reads CASARGTEAFF. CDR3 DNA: TGTGCCAGCGCCAGGGGTACTGAAGCTTTCTTT.

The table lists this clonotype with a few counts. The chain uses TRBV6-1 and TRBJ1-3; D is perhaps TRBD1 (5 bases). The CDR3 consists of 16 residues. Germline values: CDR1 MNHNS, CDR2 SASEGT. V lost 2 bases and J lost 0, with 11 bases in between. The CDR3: CASSERQLSSGNTIYF. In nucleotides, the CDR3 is TGTGCCAGCAGTGAAAGACAGTTGAGCTCTGGAAACACCATATATTTT.

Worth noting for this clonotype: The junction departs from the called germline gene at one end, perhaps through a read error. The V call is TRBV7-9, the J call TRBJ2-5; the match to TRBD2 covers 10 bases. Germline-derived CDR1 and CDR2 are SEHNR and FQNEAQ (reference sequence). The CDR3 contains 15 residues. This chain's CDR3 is CASSLSSGGQENQYF. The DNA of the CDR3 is TGTGCCAGCAGCTTGAGTAGCGGGGGGCAAGAGAACCAGTACTTC.

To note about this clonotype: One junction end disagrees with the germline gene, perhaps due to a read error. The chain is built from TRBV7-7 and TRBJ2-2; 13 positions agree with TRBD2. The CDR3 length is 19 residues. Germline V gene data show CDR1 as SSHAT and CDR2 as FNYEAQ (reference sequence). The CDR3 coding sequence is TGTGCTAGCAGCCTCCGGACTAGCGGGGGACGGGTGTGGGCCGGGGAGCTGTTTTTT. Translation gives CASSLRTSGGRVWAGELFF. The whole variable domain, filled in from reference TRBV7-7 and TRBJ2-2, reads GAGVSQSPRYKVTKRGQDVTLRCDPISSHATLYWYQQALGQGPEFLTYFNYEAQPDKSGLPSDRFSAERPEGSISTLTIQRTEQRDSAMYRCASSLRTSGGRVWAGELFFGEGSRLTVL.

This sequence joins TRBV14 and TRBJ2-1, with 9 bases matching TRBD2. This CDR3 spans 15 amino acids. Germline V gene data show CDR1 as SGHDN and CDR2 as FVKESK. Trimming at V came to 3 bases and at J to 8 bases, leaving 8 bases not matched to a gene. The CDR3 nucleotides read TGTGCCAGCAGCCATGGCGGGGGGGGGAACTATGAGCAGTTCTTC. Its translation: CASSHGGGGNYEQFF.

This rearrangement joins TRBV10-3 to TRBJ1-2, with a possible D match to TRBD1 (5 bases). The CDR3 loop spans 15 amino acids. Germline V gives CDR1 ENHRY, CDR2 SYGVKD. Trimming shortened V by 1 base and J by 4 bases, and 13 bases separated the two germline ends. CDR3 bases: TGTGCCATCAGTGAGTTTCGGCGGGGCACCTATGGCTACACCTTC. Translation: CAISEFRRGTYGYTF.

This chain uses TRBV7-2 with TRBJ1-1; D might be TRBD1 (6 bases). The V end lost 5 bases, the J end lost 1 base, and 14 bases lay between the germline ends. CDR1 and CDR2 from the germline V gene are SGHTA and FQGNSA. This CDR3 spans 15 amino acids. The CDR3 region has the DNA TGTGCCAGCAGCCCATCGACAGGTCGGAACACTGAAGCTTTCTTT. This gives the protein CASSPSTGRNTEAFF.

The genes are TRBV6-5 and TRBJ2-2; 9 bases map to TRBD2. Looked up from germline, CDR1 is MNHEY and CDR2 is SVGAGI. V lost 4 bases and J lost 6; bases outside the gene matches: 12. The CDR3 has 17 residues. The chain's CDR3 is CASSSSLAGFLAGELFF. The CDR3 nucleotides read TGTGCCAGCAGTTCGAGTCTAGCGGGGTTTTTGGCCGGGGAGCTGTTTTTT.